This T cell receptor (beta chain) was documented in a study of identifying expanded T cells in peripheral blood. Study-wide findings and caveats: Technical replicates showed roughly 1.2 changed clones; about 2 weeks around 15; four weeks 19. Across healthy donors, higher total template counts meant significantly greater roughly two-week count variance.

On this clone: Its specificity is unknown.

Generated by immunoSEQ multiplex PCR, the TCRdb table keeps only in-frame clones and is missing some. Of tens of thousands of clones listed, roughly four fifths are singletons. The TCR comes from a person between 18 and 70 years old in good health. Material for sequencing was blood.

The CDR3 DNA reads as TGCGCCAGCAGCTTTATGCCAGCGGGGGCCCAAGAGACCCAGTACTTC. This gives the protein CASSFMPAGAQETQYF. This sequence joins TRBV5-1 and TRBJ2-5; 8 bases are shared with TRBD2. V trimming: 2 bases; J trimming: 1 base; junction bases outside the gene matches: 7. Germline V gives CDR1 SGHRS, CDR2 YFSETQ. There are 16 residues in the CDR3.